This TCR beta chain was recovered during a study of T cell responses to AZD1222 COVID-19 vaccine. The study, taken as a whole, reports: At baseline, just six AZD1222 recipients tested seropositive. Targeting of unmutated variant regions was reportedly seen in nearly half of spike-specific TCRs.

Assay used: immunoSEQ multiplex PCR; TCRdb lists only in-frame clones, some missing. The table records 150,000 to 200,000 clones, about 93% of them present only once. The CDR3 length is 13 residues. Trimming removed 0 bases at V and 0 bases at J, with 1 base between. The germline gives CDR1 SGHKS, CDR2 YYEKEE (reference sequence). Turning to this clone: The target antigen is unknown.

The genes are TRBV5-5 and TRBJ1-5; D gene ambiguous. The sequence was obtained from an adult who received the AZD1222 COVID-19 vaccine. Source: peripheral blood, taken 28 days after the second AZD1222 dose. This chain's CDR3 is CASSLVSNQPQHF. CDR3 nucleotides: TGTGCCAGCAGCTTGGTTAGCAATCAGCCCCAGCATTTT.